This is a list of T cell receptor beta chains from one sample in a study of siplizumab effects on memory and regulatory T cells. Libraries were prepared by immunoSEQ multiplex PCR; TCRdb keeps only in-frame clonotypes and omits some of them. Among about 100,000 clones, less than 95% were seen once, and the ten largest hold approximately 1.3%. Sequencing was performed on non-Treg CD4+ T cells sorted from blood. The origin of the receptors is a human donor in good health. CDR3s include the opening cysteine and the closing phenylalanine or tryptophan. A D gene is named only where the DNA matches it firmly. Where a row states a size, it is once, few, many or the class of an expanded clone; other rows omit it.

clone size: once; D gene: TRBD2; V gene: TRBV6-6; J gene: TRBJ2-7; CDR3 DNA: TGTGCCAGAAAACTAGCGGGAGGTTCCTACGAGCAGTACTTC; CDR3 protein: CARKLAGGSYEQYF
clone size: NA; D gene: TRBD2; V gene: TRBV6-1; J gene: TRBJ2-1; CDR3 DNA: TGTGCCAGCAGTGTGACTAGCCCCACCTACAATGAGCAGTTCTTC; CDR3 protein: CASSVTSPTYNEQFF
clone size: NA; D gene: TRBD1; V gene: TRBV5-4; J gene: TRBJ2-1; CDR3 DNA: TGTGCCAGCAGCTTCGCCGGGACAGCTTACAATGAGCAGTTCTTC; CDR3 protein: CASSFAGTAYNEQFF
clone size: NA; D gene: NA; V gene: TRBV6-5; J gene: TRBJ2-3; CDR3 DNA: TGTGCCAGCAGGCCGACATCAGATACGCAGTATTTT; CDR3 protein: CASRPTSDTQYF
clone size: NA; D gene: TRBD1; V gene: TRBV30; J gene: TRBJ2-2; CDR3 DNA: TGTGCCTGGAGTGTACGGGGTGGGACAGGCCCCGGGGAGCTGTTTTTT; CDR3 protein: CAWSVRGGTGPGELFF
clone size: NA; D gene: TRBD1; V gene: TRBV19; J gene: TRBJ2-1; CDR3 DNA: TGTGCCAGTAGTATAGCCCCGGACAGGGGGTTTAGTGAGCAGTTCTTC; CDR3 protein: CASSIAPDRGFSEQFF
clone size: NA; D gene: NA; V gene: TRBV7-2; J gene: TRBJ2-3; CDR3 DNA: TGTGCCAGCAGCCTATACACAGATACGCAGTATTTT; CDR3 protein: CASSLYTDTQYF
clone size: NA; D gene: TRBD2; V gene: TRBV25-1; J gene: TRBJ2-1; CDR3 DNA: TGTGCCAGCAGTGTACGGACTAGCGGGAGGGGGTACAATGAGCAGTTCTTC; CDR3 protein: CASSVRTSGRGYNEQFF
clone size: NA; D gene: NA; V gene: TRBV4-2; J gene: TRBJ1-2; CDR3 DNA: TGTGCCAGCAGCCAAGGGGGAGAAACCTATGGCTACACCTTC; CDR3 protein: CASSQGGETYGYTF
clone size: NA; D gene: TRBD2; V gene: TRBV5-5; J gene: TRBJ2-5; CDR3 DNA: TGTGCCAGCAGCTCAAGGGCTAGCGGGACGTTCCAAGAGACCCAGTACTTC; CDR3 protein: CASSSRASGTFQETQYF
clone size: few; D gene: NA; V gene: TRBV5-6; J gene: TRBJ2-3; CDR3 DNA: TGTGCCAGCAGCTTGTTTGTCGTCGGCTACGGTGCAGATACGCAGTATTTT; CDR3 protein: CASSLFVVGYGADTQYF
clone size: NA; D gene: NA; V gene: TRBV11-2; J gene: TRBJ1-4; CDR3 DNA: TGTGCCAGCAGCAACGGCGGCCCGGGTCCAACAAATAATGAAAAACTGTTTTTT; CDR3 protein: CASSNGGPGPTNNEKLFF
clone size: NA; D gene: NA; V gene: TRBV11-2; J gene: TRBJ2-3; CDR3 DNA: TGTGCCAGCAGCTTACAACAGGGCGGGACAGATACGCAGTATTTT; CDR3 protein: CASSLQQGGTDTQYF
clone size: NA; D gene: TRBD2; V gene: TRBV30; J gene: TRBJ2-2; CDR3 DNA: TGTGCCTGGGCTATAGCGGGAGCCGGGGAGCTGTTTTTT; CDR3 protein: CAWAIAGAGELFF
clone size: NA; D gene: NA; V gene: TRBV19; J gene: TRBJ1-2; CDR3 DNA: TGTGCCAGTAGTTTCCAGGATACGGTTACCAGCTATGGCTACACCTTC; CDR3 protein: CASSFQDTVTSYGYTF
clone size: once; D gene: TRBD2; V gene: TRBV10-2; J gene: TRBJ2-1; CDR3 DNA: TGCGCCAGCAGCCTAGCGGGGAACAATGAGCAGTTCTTC; CDR3 protein: CASSLAGNNEQFF
clone size: NA; D gene: NA; V gene: TRBV20-1; J gene: TRBJ1-2; CDR3 DNA: TGCAGTGCTAGAGTTGCAGCTTTCACCTTC; CDR3 protein: CSARVAAFTF
clone size: NA; D gene: TRBD2; V gene: TRBV19; J gene: TRBJ2-7; CDR3 DNA: TGTGCCAGTAGTAGACTAGCGGGAGGCTCCTACGAGCAGTACTTC; CDR3 protein: CASSRLAGGSYEQYF
clone size: NA; D gene: NA; V gene: TRBV2; J gene: TRBJ2-5; CDR3 DNA: TGTGCCAGCAGTGAACTGGCCACACAACTCTCGGCCCAGTACTTC; CDR3 protein: CASSELATQLSAQYF
clone size: NA; D gene: TRBD2; V gene: TRBV19; J gene: TRBJ2-5; CDR3 DNA: TGTGCCAGTAGTATATGGGGCGGGAGGGGGGATTCGAAGACCCAGTACTTC; CDR3 protein: CASSIWGGRGDSKTQYF
clone size: NA; D gene: TRBD2; V gene: TRBV7-9; J gene: TRBJ2-3; CDR3 DNA: TGTGCCAGCAGCAAACCGGGACTAGCGGGAGGAGATACGCAGTATTTT; CDR3 protein: CASSKPGLAGGDTQYF
clone size: NA; D gene: NA; V gene: TRBV5-6; J gene: TRBJ2-3; CDR3 DNA: TGTGCCAGCAGCTTTCGGTTCCGGGGGATAGCAGATACGCAGTATTTT; CDR3 protein: CASSFRFRGIADTQYF
clone size: NA; D gene: TRBD1; V gene: TRBV19; J gene: TRBJ2-7; CDR3 DNA: TGTGCCAGTAGTATAGATAAGGACAGGGCCAACTACGAGCAGTACTTC; CDR3 protein: CASSIDKDRANYEQYF
clone size: once; D gene: TRBD1; V gene: TRBV6-1; J gene: TRBJ1-5; CDR3 DNA: TGTGCCAGCAGTGAAACCCGGGACAGGAGCTGGCCCCGGCATTTT; CDR3 protein: CASSETRDRSWPRHF
clone size: NA; D gene: NA; V gene: TRBV9; J gene: TRBJ2-7; CDR3 DNA: TGTGCCAGCAGCGTAGCCCCAGGAACCTCCTACGAGCAGTACTTC; CDR3 protein: CASSVAPGTSYEQYF
clone size: NA; D gene: TRBD2; V gene: TRBV19; J gene: TRBJ2-3; CDR3 DNA: TGTGCCAGTAGCCCCGGGGGGGGGCTCAGCACAGATACGCAGTATTTT; CDR3 protein: CASSPGGGLSTDTQYF
clone size: NA; D gene: NA; V gene: TRBV15; J gene: TRBJ2-5; CDR3 DNA: TGTGCCACCAGCAGAGCGGGGGTGGGGGAGACCCAGTACTTC; CDR3 protein: CATSRAGVGETQYF
clone size: NA; D gene: TRBD1; V gene: TRBV7-9; J gene: TRBJ1-1; CDR3 DNA: TGTGCCAGCAGCTTCATGGGACAGCTGAACACTGAAGCTTTCTTT; CDR3 protein: CASSFMGQLNTEAFF
clone size: once; D gene: TRBD2; V gene: TRBV4-2; J gene: TRBJ2-4; CDR3 DNA: TGTGCCAGCAGCCAAGTGACTAGCGGGGGGGGCACCAAAAACATTCAGTACTTC; CDR3 protein: CASSQVTSGGGTKNIQYF
clone size: NA; D gene: NA; V gene: TRBV9; J gene: TRBJ2-1; CDR3 DNA: TGTGCCAGCAGCGTAGGGTTCGGGGACGGCCGGTACAATGAGCAGTTCTTC; CDR3 protein: CASSVGFGDGRYNEQFF
clone size: NA; D gene: TRBD1; V gene: TRBV11-2; J gene: TRBJ2-7; CDR3 DNA: TGTGCCAGCAGCAAAGAGACAGGGGCTCTGCTCGAGCAGTACTTC; CDR3 protein: CASSKETGALLEQYF
clone size: NA; D gene: TRBD2; V gene: TRBV15; J gene: TRBJ2-4; CDR3 DNA: TGTGCCACCAGCGCGGGACTACCAGACCTCATTCAGTACTTC; CDR3 protein: CATSAGLPDLIQYF
clone size: NA; D gene: NA; V gene: TRBV7-8; J gene: TRBJ2-1; CDR3 DNA: TGTGCCAGCAGCTCGGTAGGGGTTGGTGAGCAGTTCTTC; CDR3 protein: CASSSVGVGEQFF
clone size: NA; D gene: TRBD2; V gene: TRBV7-9; J gene: TRBJ2-2; CDR3 DNA: TGTGCCAGCAGCGACCGGGACTACTACACCGGGGAGCTGTTTTTT; CDR3 protein: CASSDRDYYTGELFF
clone size: NA; D gene: TRBD1; V gene: TRBV28; J gene: TRBJ2-7; CDR3 DNA: TGTGCCAGCAGTGGCGGGACAGGGGGCAGCTACGAGCAGTACTTC; CDR3 protein: CASSGGTGGSYEQYF
clone size: NA; D gene: NA; V gene: TRBV30; J gene: TRBJ2-3; CDR3 DNA: TGTGCCTGGAGTGTACAGTATGATACGCAGTATTTT; CDR3 protein: CAWSVQYDTQYF
clone size: NA; D gene: TRBD1; V gene: TRBV5-1; J gene: TRBJ2-3; CDR3 DNA: TGCGCCAGCAGCTCCGGGGCCGGACAGGGGAGGACAGATACGCAGTATTTT; CDR3 protein: CASSSGAGQGRTDTQYF
clone size: NA; D gene: NA; V gene: TRBV5-1; J gene: TRBJ1-2; CDR3 DNA: TGCGCCAGCAGCTCCTCCCCCAGGGGTACTTATGGCTACACCTTC; CDR3 protein: CASSSSPRGTYGYTF
clone size: NA; D gene: NA; V gene: TRBV28; J gene: TRBJ2-7; CDR3 DNA: TGTGCCAGCAGAAGAACGAAGGGTACCTACGAGCAGTACTTC; CDR3 protein: CASRRTKGTYEQYF
clone size: NA; D gene: NA; V gene: TRBV2; J gene: TRBJ1-6; CDR3 DNA: TGTGCCAGCAGTGAAAAGGAGCCCTTTAGGGGGTCACCCCTCCACTTT; CDR3 protein: CASSEKEPFRGSPLHF
clone size: once; D gene: TRBD1; V gene: TRBV11-3; J gene: TRBJ2-5; CDR3 DNA: TGTGCCAGCAGCTTAGGCATGGGACAGATCCAAGAGACCCAGTACTTC; CDR3 protein: CASSLGMGQIQETQYF
clone size: NA; D gene: NA; V gene: TRBV21-1; J gene: TRBJ2-1; CDR3 DNA: TGTGCCAGCAGCCCACGACTAGCGGGAGATAGAGGTAATGAGCAGTTCTTC; CDR3 protein: CASSPRLAGDRGNEQFF
clone size: once; D gene: NA; V gene: TRBV9; J gene: TRBJ2-5; CDR3 DNA: TGTGCCAGCAGCGTAGGATTCCAAGAGACCCAGTACTTC; CDR3 protein: CASSVGFQETQYF
clone size: NA; D gene: NA; V gene: TRBV19; J gene: TRBJ2-4; CDR3 DNA: TGTGCCAGTAGTATAGAGCTCGGCAGAAACATTCAGTACTTC; CDR3 protein: CASSIELGRNIQYF
clone size: NA; D gene: NA; V gene: TRBV9; J gene: TRBJ2-7; CDR3 DNA: TGTGCCAGCAGCGCGACTCGCGGTTCTGGGGTGCAGTACTTC; CDR3 protein: CASSATRGSGVQYF
clone size: NA; D gene: TRBD1; V gene: TRBV2; J gene: TRBJ2-1; CDR3 DNA: TGTGCCAGCACTAGGACAGGGGGCGACAATGAGCAGTTCTTC; CDR3 protein: CASTRTGGDNEQFF
clone size: NA; D gene: NA; V gene: TRBV7-3; J gene: TRBJ2-3; CDR3 DNA: TGTGCCAGCAGCTCAGGGGCCAACACAGATACGCAGTATTTT; CDR3 protein: CASSSGANTDTQYF
clone size: once; D gene: NA; V gene: TRBV10-3; J gene: TRBJ2-7; CDR3 DNA: TGTGCCATCAGTGGATCAGAGCTAGCGACAATTAGCTACGAGCAGTACTTC; CDR3 protein: CAISGSELATISYEQYF
clone size: NA; D gene: TRBD1; V gene: TRBV11-2; J gene: TRBJ1-5; CDR3 DNA: TGTGCCAGCAGCCTCAGGACAGGGTCTGGTCAGCCCCAGCATTTT; CDR3 protein: CASSLRTGSGQPQHF